Below are 15 T cell receptor beta chains sequenced from a single sample in a study of T cells expressing NK-cell markers. One entry per CDR3 protein, without DNA, is what TCRdb gives after re-calling the 5' RACE reads. Its listing shows about 460,000 distinct CDR3 sequences. Sequencing used blood T cells: a sorted CD56 or NKG2C T cell subset, CD4+ or CD8+ T cells, or bulk PBMC T cells (not recorded which). These receptor sequences come from a woman aged 45 to 65 in good health.

This chain joins TRBV11-3 and TRBJ2-1; there is no DNA to check the TCRdb D call of TRBD2. The CDR3 contains 14 residues. The germline gives CDR1 SGHNT, CDR2 YENEEA. The CDR3 loop is CASSFEVAADEQFF.

The chain recombines TRBV7-8 with TRBJ2-3; TCRdb reports TRBD1, a call that lacks DNA to check it against. The CDR3 runs 17 residues. CDR1 is SGHVS, CDR2 FQNEAQ, per germline. The CDR3 is CASQRLGSGWLTDTQYF.

The genes are TRBV25-1 and TRBJ2-1; the TCRdb call, TRBD1, lacks DNA for checking. The CDR3 contains 16 residues. Germline V CDR1 and CDR2: MGHDK, SYGVNS. CDR3 sequence: CASSDTRASSYNEQFF. The full variable domain, its missing parts supplied by reference TRBV25-1 and TRBJ2-1, is EADIYQTPRYLVIGTGKKITLECSQTMGHDKMYWYQQDPGMELHLIHYSYGVNSTEKGDLSSESTVSRIRTEHFPLTLESARPSHTSQYLCASSDTRASSYNEQFFGPGTRLTVL.

The V and J genes are TRBV4-1 and TRBJ2-2; checking the TCRdb D call of TRBD1 is not possible without DNA. In germline, CDR1 is MGHRA, CDR2 YSYEKL. There are 20 residues in the CDR3. This CDR3 is CASSEEPGRDFYANTGELFF.

The V and J genes are TRBV21-1 and TRBJ2-5. TRBV21-1 is described as a pseudogene. The CDR3 is made up of 16 amino acids. The CDR3 loop is CASSKVSFPSKETQYF.

The V gene is TRBV12-3 or TRBV12-4, the J gene TRBJ1-2; TCRdb calls TRBD1, which cannot be checked without DNA. CDR3 length: 11 amino acids. CDR3 protein: CASRGAPGFTF.

V usage is TRBV10-3 and J usage is TRBJ2-6; absent DNA, TCRdb's TRBD1 call cannot be checked. CDR3 size: 19 residues. CDR1 and CDR2 (germline): ENHRY, SYGVKD. The CDR3 loop reads CAISETPPGTGAGANVLTF.

The chain combines TRBV7-2 with TRBJ2-1; TCRdb picks TRBD1, but there is no DNA to check that call. Germline V CDR1 and CDR2: SGHTA, FQGNSA. CDR3 size: 16 residues. CDR3 protein: CASSLARTRQGDEQFF.

The chain employs TRBV19 and TRBJ2-1; without DNA, the TCRdb call of TRBD2 cannot be checked. Germline-derived CDR1 and CDR2 are LNHDA and SQIVND (reference sequence). CDR3 length: 17 residues. This CDR3 is CASSRWEGLGFGNEQFF. The full variable domain, its missing parts supplied by reference TRBV19 and TRBJ2-1, is DGGITQSPKYLFRKEGQNVTLSCEQNLNHDAMYWYRQDPGQGLRLIYYSQIVNDFQKGDIAEGYSVSREKKESFPLTVTSAQKNPTAFYLCASSRWEGLGFGNEQFFGPGTRLTVL.

The V call is TRBV18, the J call TRBJ2-1; lacking DNA, the TRBD2 call made by TCRdb goes unchecked. Looked up from germline, CDR1 is KGHSH and CDR2 is LQKENI. This CDR3 is built from 16 residues. The chain's CDR3 is CASSPRLLAGNHEQFF.

The chain joins TRBV6-1 to TRBJ1-5; as DNA is missing, the TRBD1 call by TCRdb cannot be tested. The CDR3 has 15 residues. CDR1 and CDR2 (germline): MNHNS, SASEGT. CDR3 protein: CASSRTLASNQPQHF.

This rearrangement joins TRBV30 to TRBJ2-5; TCRdb's D gene call, TRBD1, goes unchecked for lack of DNA. The CDR3 contains 18 residues. Germline V gene lookup returns CDR1 GTSNPN and CDR2 SVGIG (reference sequence). The CDR3 sequence: CAWSIPGQGALWQETQYF.

The rearrangement uses TRBV24-1 and TRBJ2-1; lacking DNA, the TRBD2 call made by TCRdb goes unchecked. The CDR3 contains 15 residues. The germline CDR1 and CDR2 sequences are KGHDR and SFDVKD. CDR3 loop: CATSGSTSAFNEQFF.

The chain links TRBV4-1 to TRBJ2-2; TCRdb's D call of TRBD1 is untestable without DNA. This CDR3 has 16 residues. CDR1 is MGHRA and CDR2 is YSYEKL in the germline V gene. CDR3 sequence reads: CASSQVPGMGTGELFF.

The V gene is TRBV24-1, the J gene TRBJ2-5; TCRdb names TRBD1, which stays unverified in the absence of DNA. This CDR3 has 14 residues. The V gene's germline CDR1 is KGHDR and CDR2 SFDVKD. The CDR3 reads CATSAPAGVETQYF.